The source of this TCR beta chain is a study of T cells in Graves' hyperthyroidism and ophthalmopathy. TCR beta CDR3 region amplification was performed from RNA transcripts. First-round RT-PCR of the TCR CDR3 relied on the HTBI primer set. Via MiXCR, TCRdb re-called the multiplex PCR reads, giving one row per CDR3 protein. The profile shows around 600,000 distinct CDR3 sequences, about 45% of them singletons. Researchers barred patients who had uncontrolled infection, other autoimmune disease, pregnancy or lactation. Clinicians diagnosed patients from clinical symptoms, serum thyroxine and TRAb, thyroid ultrasound and orbital computed tomography. With respect to this clonotype: What it recognizes is unknown.

Study results and caveats: The model's output predicted ophthalmopathy at a median of 6.5 months prior to onset.

Sequences were obtained from peripheral blood or thyroid tissue (not recorded which). This clonotype originated in an adult man with Graves' disease, either hyperthyroidism or ophthalmopathy (not recorded which).

The CDR3 DNA is TGTGCCAGCAGTGAGGGACCTGGAGAAAAACTGTTTTTT. Its translation: CASSEGPGEKLFF. This sequence joins TRBV12-3 or TRBV12-4 and TRBJ1-4; weak D call: TRBD1 (5 bases). V was clipped by 5 bases and J by 8 bases, with 12 bases between them. The CDR3 is 13 residues long.